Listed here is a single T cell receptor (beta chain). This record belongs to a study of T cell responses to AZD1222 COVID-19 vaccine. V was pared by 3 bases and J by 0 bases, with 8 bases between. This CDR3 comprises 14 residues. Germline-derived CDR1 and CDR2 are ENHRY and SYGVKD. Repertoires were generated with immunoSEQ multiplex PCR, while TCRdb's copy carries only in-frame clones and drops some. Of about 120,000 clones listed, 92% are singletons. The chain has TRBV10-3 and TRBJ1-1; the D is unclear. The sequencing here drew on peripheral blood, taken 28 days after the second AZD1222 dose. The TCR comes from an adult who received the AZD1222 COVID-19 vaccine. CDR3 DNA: TGTGCCATCAGTGAAATAGAAGTGAACACTGAAGCTTTCTTT. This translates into CAISEIEVNTEAFF.